This T cell receptor (beta chain) originates from a study of radiotherapy plus CTLA-4 blockade in lung cancer. At the level of the study: Patients showed objective responses in 15% to 20% of cases, and disease control was achieved by 31%.

Study-level findings and limits: Response, reportedly, was best predicted by interferon-beta along with early blood T cell clone dynamics. Radiotherapy with ipilimumab was followed by blood expansion of tumor-derived clones.

Germline V gene data show CDR1 as KGHSH and CDR2 as LQKENI. V was shortened by 3 bases and J by 7 bases, with 13 bases between the two germline ends. The CDR3 is 15 residues long. On this clone: The antigen is unknown.

Clones were read by immunoSEQ multiplex PCR, and TCRdb kept only the in-frame ones, dropping some. The sample lists roughly 90,000 clones, less than 80% occurring once. Focal radiation with ipilimumab CTLA-4 blockade was given to patients with chemo-refractory metastatic non-small-cell lung cancer. The chain carries TRBV18 and TRBJ1-6, with D possibly being TRBD1 (5 bases). The source was peripheral blood, collected from a patient treated with radiotherapy plus ipilimumab. This TCR was sampled from a human donor with non-small cell lung cancer that progressed on radiotherapy plus ipilimumab. Written as DNA, the CDR3 is TGTGCCAGCTCACCGCAGGACCGGGGGAATTCACCCCTCCACTTT. It yields the protein CASSPQDRGNSPLHF.